Listed below are T cell receptor beta chains from one sample, sequenced in a study of shared clonotypes between healthy human individuals. The assay was immunoSEQ multiplex PCR, and TCRdb's table has in-frame clones only and misses some. The repertoire holds under 2,500,000 clones, 90% to 97% seen once, with roughly 0.13% in the top ten. The sample comprised naive CD4+ T cells sorted from blood. The source of these receptors is a man between 18 and 35 years old in good health. CDR3s include the opening cysteine and the closing phenylalanine or tryptophan. The D gene is left open where the match is weak. The listing skips clone size in some rows; elsewhere it reads once, few, many or a size class.

clone_size j_call d_call v_call cdr3_aa cdr3_nt
NA TRBJ2-7 TRBD1 TRBV10-3 CAIRLQGAIDEQYF TGTGCCATCAGATTGCAGGGGGCGATCGACGAGCAGTACTTC
once TRBJ2-7 NA TRBV29-1 CSVADKPASEQYF TGCAGCGTTGCGGACAAGCCTGCCTCCGAGCAGTACTTC
NA TRBJ2-3 TRBD2 TRBV5-1 CASSLGPVAGGDTQYF TGCGCCAGCAGCTTAGGCCCAGTAGCGGGGGGAGATACGCAGTATTTT
NA TRBJ2-2 TRBD1 TRBV4-1 CASSQAGVTGTGRGGELFF TGCGCCAGCAGCCAAGCTGGAGTTACCGGGACAGGGAGAGGCGGGGAGCTGTTTTTT
NA TRBJ1-6 NA TRBV14 CASSQGKGSPLHF TGTGCCAGCAGCCAAGGGAAGGGGTCACCCCTCCACTTT
NA TRBJ1-6 NA TRBV18 CASSPPNRGVINSPLHF TGTGCCAGCTCACCGCCGAACCGGGGGGTGATTAATTCACCCCTCCACTTT
once TRBJ2-4 NA TRBV30 CAWSGGVVAKNIQYF TGTGCCTGGAGTGGAGGCGTTGTAGCCAAAAACATTCAGTACTTC
NA TRBJ1-1 NA TRBV5-1 CASSLVGQTYTEAFF TGCGCCAGCAGCTTGGTAGGACAGACCTACACTGAAGCTTTCTTT
NA TRBJ1-3 NA TRBV7-2 CASSSGLGNTIYF TGTGCCAGCAGCTCGGGCCTTGGAAACACCATATATTTT
NA TRBJ1-3 NA TRBV6-1 CASRRDPNTIYF TGTGCCAGCAGAAGGGATCCCAACACCATATATTTT
NA TRBJ2-5 NA TRBV28 CASRGGGPGETQYF TGTGCCAGCAGGGGAGGGGGGCCAGGAGAGACCCAGTACTTC
NA TRBJ2-1 NA TRBV29-1 CSVGYNEQFF TGCAGCGTTGGCTACAATGAGCAGTTCTTC
NA TRBJ2-5 TRBD1 TRBV5-1 CASSRGTGGGPETQYF TGCGCCAGCAGCCGGGGGACAGGGGGAGGTCCGGAGACCCAGTACTTC
NA TRBJ2-7 NA TRBV5-3 CARSLRRGSYF TGTGCCAGAAGCTTAAGAAGGGGGTCATACTTC
NA TRBJ1-4 TRBD1 TRBV30 CAWNPTGGATNEKLFF TGTGCCTGGAACCCGACAGGGGGGGCAACTAATGAAAAACTGTTTTTT
NA TRBJ1-2 NA TRBV5-6 CASSLPSGGYTF TGTGCCAGCAGCCTGCCTTCGGGGGGCTACACCTTC
NA TRBJ2-6 TRBD1 TRBV7-2 CASSSRDRDPGANVLTF TGTGCCAGCAGCTCCCGGGACAGGGACCCTGGGGCCAACGTCCTGACTTTC
NA TRBJ2-3 NA TRBV28 CASSGRGPGGGDGTDTQYF TGTGCCAGCAGTGGCAGGGGACCTGGCGGGGGAGACGGCACAGATACGCAGTATTTT
NA TRBJ2-3 NA TRBV13 CASSLRQGTDTQYF TGTGCCAGCAGCTTACGGCAGGGCACAGATACGCAGTATTTT
NA TRBJ1-3 NA TRBV5-4 CASSLPGGGRDTIYF TGTGCCAGCAGCTTGCCCGGGGGGGGTCGCGACACCATATATTTT
NA TRBJ1-2 NA TRBV2 CASSDEGYGYTF TGTGCCAGCAGTGATGAGGGTTATGGCTACACCTTC
NA TRBJ2-7 TRBD2 TRBV7-2 CASSSPRREGSYEQYF TGTGCCAGCAGCTCCCCCCGGCGGGAGGGATCCTACGAGCAGTACTTC
NA TRBJ2-7 TRBD2 TRBV5-1 CASSLGSSGNEQYF TGCGCCAGCAGCTTGGGGTCTAGCGGGAATGAGCAGTACTTC
NA TRBJ2-7 TRBD1 TRBV28 CASRGTGHEQYF TGTGCCAGCAGGGGGACAGGGCACGAGCAGTACTTC
NA TRBJ2-5 TRBD2 TRBV5-1 CASSLTSGALGEETQYF TGCGCCAGCAGCTTGACTAGCGGGGCGTTGGGGGAAGAGACCCAGTACTTC
NA TRBJ2-2 NA TRBV9 CASTLGQGEAGELFF TGTGCCAGCACCCTCGGTCAGGGGGAGGCCGGGGAGCTGTTTTTT
NA TRBJ1-2 NA TRBV18 CASSQGNYGYTF TGTGCCAGCTCACAGGGGAACTATGGCTACACCTTC
NA TRBJ2-7 NA TRBV5-6 CASSLYQGVGAGLQYF TGTGCCAGCAGCCTATACCAGGGGGTCGGAGCGGGACTGCAGTACTTC
NA TRBJ2-5 NA TRBV19 CASSIVGGETQYF TGTGCCAGTAGTATAGTAGGGGGAGAGACCCAGTACTTC
NA TRBJ2-4 NA TRBV6-5 CASKGPGEKNIQYF TGTGCCAGCAAGGGACCAGGGGAGAAAAACATTCAGTACTTC
NA TRBJ1-6 TRBD1 TRBV6-5 CASSYSGQGNSPLHF TGTGCCAGCAGTTACTCAGGACAGGGTAATTCACCCCTCCACTTT
NA TRBJ2-5 NA TRBV6-1 CASSKDGPRWTQYF TGTGCCAGCAGTAAGGACGGTCCACGATGGACCCAGTACTTC
NA TRBJ2-7 NA TRBV7-2 CASSFSGSGSYEQYF TGTGCCAGCAGCTTCTCCGGGAGTGGCTCCTACGAGCAGTACTTC
NA TRBJ1-6 NA TRBV5-1 CASSLDGSNSPLHF TGCGCCAGCAGCTTAGACGGCTCGAATTCACCCCTCCACTTT
NA TRBJ1-5 NA TRBV2 CASETGKGFGQPQHF TGTGCCAGCGAAACCGGGAAGGGGTTCGGTCAGCCCCAGCATTTT